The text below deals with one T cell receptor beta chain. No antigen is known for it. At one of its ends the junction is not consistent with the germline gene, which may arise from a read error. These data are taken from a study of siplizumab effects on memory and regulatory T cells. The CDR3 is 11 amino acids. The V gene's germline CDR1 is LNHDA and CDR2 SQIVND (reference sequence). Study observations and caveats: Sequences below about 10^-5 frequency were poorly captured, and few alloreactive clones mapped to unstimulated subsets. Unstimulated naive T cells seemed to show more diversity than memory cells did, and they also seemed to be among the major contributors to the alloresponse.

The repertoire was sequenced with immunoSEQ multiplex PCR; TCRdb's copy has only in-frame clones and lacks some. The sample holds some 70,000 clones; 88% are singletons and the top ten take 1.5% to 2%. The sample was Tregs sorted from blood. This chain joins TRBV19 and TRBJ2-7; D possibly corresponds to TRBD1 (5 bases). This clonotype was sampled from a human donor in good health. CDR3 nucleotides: TGCCCTCCCCCAGGGACCTACGAGCAGTACTTC. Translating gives CPPPGTYEQYF.